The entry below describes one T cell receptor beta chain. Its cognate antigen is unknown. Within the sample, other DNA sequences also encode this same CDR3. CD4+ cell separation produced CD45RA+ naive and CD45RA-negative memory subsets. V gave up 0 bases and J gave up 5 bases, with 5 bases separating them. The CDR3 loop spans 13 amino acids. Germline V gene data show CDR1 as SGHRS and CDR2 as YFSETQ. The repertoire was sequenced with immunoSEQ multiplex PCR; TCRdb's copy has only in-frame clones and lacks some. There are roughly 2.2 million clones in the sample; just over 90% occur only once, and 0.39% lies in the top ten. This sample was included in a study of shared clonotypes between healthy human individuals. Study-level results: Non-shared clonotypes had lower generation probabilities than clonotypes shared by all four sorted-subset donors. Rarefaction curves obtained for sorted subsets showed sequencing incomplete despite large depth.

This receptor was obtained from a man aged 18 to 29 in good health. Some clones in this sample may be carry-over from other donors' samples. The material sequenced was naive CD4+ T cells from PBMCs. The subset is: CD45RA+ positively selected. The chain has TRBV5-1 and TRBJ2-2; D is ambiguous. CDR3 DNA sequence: TGCGCCAGCAGCTTGGGGAGTACCGGGGAGCTGTTTTTT. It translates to CASSLGSTGELFF.